The next 20 T cell receptor beta chains were all read from a single sample in a study of T-cell reconstitution after alpha-beta-depleted transplantation in children. Unique molecular identifiers were built into the TCRbeta library. MiXCR, applied by TCRdb to the PCR reads, yields one record per CDR3 protein. Of over 100,000 distinct CDR3 sequences detected, approximately 6% appear once; the ten largest clones hold 6.1%. This specimen was PBMCs, mostly from graft donor cells, taken 60 days after TCRalphabeta/CD19-depleted stem cell transplant. The receptors here all came from a female patient aged 2 to 10 who had a stem cell transplant for Fanconi anemia, so the T cells may come from the graft donor.

This clonotype was recorded many times. The J gene is TRBJ1-5, the V gene TRBV12-3 or TRBV12-4; no definite D call. The CDR3 spans 11 residues. The ends were cut back, 8 bases at V and 4 bases at J, with 6 bases in the middle. CDR3 loop: CASGLNQPQHF. CDR3 DNA: TGTGCCAGCGGATTAAATCAGCCCCAGCATTTT.

This clonotype was recorded at least ten times. The rearrangement joins TRBV12-3 or TRBV12-4 to TRBJ2-6; the D gene is possibly TRBD2 (6 bases). Trimming took 8 bases from V and 2 from J, leaving 10 bases between them. This CDR3 region has 14 residues. Here the CDR3 DNA reads TGTGCCAGCGCACGGGGGACTGGGGCCAACGTCCTGACTTTC. Amino acid sequence: CASARGTGANVLTF.

In this sample, this clonotype turned up many times. The chain uses TRBV5-1 and TRBJ2-6; D unresolved. CDR3 size: 14 residues. V lost 1 base, J lost 12 bases, and 14 bases lay in between. The V gene's germline CDR1 is SGHRS and CDR2 YFSETQ. The CDR3 DNA sequence: TGCGCCAGCAGCTTGTACGCCGGTATTAGCGTCCTGACTTTC. This sequence encodes CASSLYAGISVLTF.

In its sample, this clonotype was seen a few times. The V call is TRBV5-1, the J call TRBJ2-7; possibly TRBD1 or TRBD2 for D (6 bases each). V was clipped by 3 bases and J by 2 bases, with 12 bases between them. The germline V gene has CDR1 SGHRS and CDR2 YFSETQ. The CDR3 runs 14 residues. DNA for the CDR3: TGCGCCAGCAGCTACGACAGGAGGGCCTACGAGCAGTACTTC. Translating gives CASSYDRRAYEQYF.

The gene calls are TRBV3-1 and TRBJ2-7, with 9 bases that match TRBD2. The V and J ends lost 1 base and 4 bases, in that order; junction bases with no gene match: 8. CDR1 is LGHDT and CDR2 is YNNKEL in the germline V gene (reference sequence). The CDR3 totals 16 residues. CDR3: CASSQGSSGGPYEQYF. The DNA for the CDR3 is TGTGCCAGCAGCCAAGGGTCGAGCGGGGGGCCTTACGAGCAGTACTTC.

This clonotype was detected many times. The V and J genes are TRBV10-3 and TRBJ1-1, with D unclear. Trimming left V 7 bases short and J 1 base short, with 7 bases between. CDR3 length: 12 residues. Germline lookup yields CDR1 ENHRY and CDR2 SYGVKD. In DNA, the CDR3 is TGTGCCATCAATAACAGGAACACTGAAGCTTTCTTT. Residues: CAINNRNTEAFF.

This clonotype has a count of ten or more. The chain combines TRBV6-1 with TRBJ2-1; 8 nucleotides align to TRBD2. Germline CDR1 and CDR2: MNHNS and SASEGT. This CDR3 comprises 15 residues. J lost 5 bases, V lost 6 bases, and 9 bases had no gene match. The chain's CDR3 is CASSVGTRLHNEQFF. CDR3 nucleotides: TGTGCCAGCAGCGTTGGGACTAGGCTACACAATGAGCAGTTCTTC.

There are many counts of this clonotype. The genes are TRBV28 and TRBJ2-3; 7 positions match TRBD2. CDR3 size: 16 residues. Trimming at V came to 3 bases and at J to 2 bases, leaving 8 bases not matched to a gene. Germline CDR1 and CDR2: MDHEN and SYDVKM. The CDR3 nucleotides are TGTGCCAGCAGTTTGTTTATTACTAGCGCCACAGATACGCAGTATTTT. This sequence encodes CASSLFITSATDTQYF.

This clonotype appeared many times. As DNA, the CDR3 is TGCAGCGTTGAGGGTATCCGGACTAGCGGCCGTTACGAGCAGTACTTC. Its protein product is CSVEGIRTSGRYEQYF. This rearrangement joins TRBV29-1 to TRBJ2-7; 10 nucleotides align to TRBD2. The CDR3 has 16 residues. The V segment lost 3 bases and the J segment 4 bases; nucleotides outside the gene matches: 12. CDR1 and CDR2 (germline): SQVTM, ANQGSEA.

This clonotype appeared many times. This rearrangement joins TRBV7-2 to TRBJ1-2, with 9 bases lining up with TRBD1. V shed 6 bases and J 7 bases; nucleotides not matched to a gene: 3. CDR3 size: 12 residues. In germline, CDR1 is SGHTA, CDR2 FQGNSA. Here the CDR3 reads CASSRQGGGYTF. CDR3 bases: TGTGCCAGCAGTCGACAGGGGGGTGGCTACACCTTC.

This clonotype was counted ten times or more. V gene TRBV12-3 or TRBV12-4 combines with J gene TRBJ2-3, with D tentatively TRBD1 (5 bases). The CDR3 has 15 residues. Trimming pared 4 bases from V and 5 bases from J, leaving 16 bases between. CDR3 amino acids: CASSSGYAPRDTQYF. The CDR3 DNA reads as TGTGCCAGCAGTTCAGGGTACGCCCCTCGAGATACGCAGTATTTT.

This clonotype was seen at least ten times. The chain has TRBV27 and TRBJ2-3, with 11 nucleotides matching TRBD2. CDR1 and CDR2 (germline): MNHEY, SMNVEV (reference sequence). The V gene end was trimmed by 5 bases and the J gene end by 4 bases; junction bases not matched to a gene: 11. This CDR3 comprises 17 residues. CDR3 coding DNA: TGTGCCAGCAGTAAAACCCTTCTAGCGGGGGGCCCAGATACGCAGTATTTT. Protein product: CASSKTLLAGGPDTQYF.

This clonotype was counted at least ten times. The chain uses TRBV20-1 and TRBJ2-3; D gene unclear. CDR1 and CDR2 (germline): DFQATT, SNEGSKA (reference sequence). V dropped 5 bases and J dropped 0 bases, with 12 bases sitting between them. The CDR3 sequence is 14 residues long. CDR3 region: CSAPLTRSTDTQYF. Here the CDR3 DNA reads TGCAGTGCTCCACTGACAAGAAGCACAGATACGCAGTATTTT.

The chain links TRBV5-1 to TRBJ2-7, with 7 bases identical to TRBD1. Germline V gives CDR1 SGHRS, CDR2 YFSETQ. The CDR3 totals 14 residues. The V and J ends lost 3 bases and 9 bases, in that order; junction bases with no gene match: 12. CDR3 loop: CASSSTGTPGWQYF. In DNA, the CDR3 is TGCGCCAGCAGCTCGACAGGGACACCGGGTTGGCAGTACTTC.

This clonotype was detected many times. The V gene is TRBV5-1, the J gene TRBJ2-3; tentative D call: TRBD1 (5 bases). V lost 0 bases and J lost 1, with 9 bases in between. Germline V lookup: CDR1 SGHRS, CDR2 YFSETQ. The CDR3 has 15 residues. The CDR3 DNA is TGCGCCAGCAGCTTGGAGGGGCCAGGCACAGATACGCAGTATTTT. This gives the protein CASSLEGPGTDTQYF.

This clonotype was picked up many times. This rearrangement joins TRBV20-1 to TRBJ2-3; D gene uncertain. With 6 bases removed from V and 5 bases from J, the gap between germline ends came to 15 bases. The CDR3 totals 13 residues. Germline V gene sequence: CDR1 DFQATT, CDR2 SNEGSKA (reference sequence). This CDR3 is CSAVYSRGDTQYF. Written as DNA, the CDR3 is TGCAGTGCGGTTTATTCCCGCGGAGATACGCAGTATTTT.

This clonotype was counted ten times or more. The chain links TRBV12-3 or TRBV12-4 to TRBJ2-1; no firm D call. This CDR3 spans 12 amino acids. V gave up 3 bases and J gave up 7 bases, with 7 bases separating them. CDR3 bases: TGTGCCAGCAGTTTTTTTAAGAATGAGCAGTTCTTC. It encodes CASSFFKNEQFF.

This clonotype was recorded a few times. The chain couples TRBV29-1 to TRBJ1-2, with a tentative D call TRBD1 (5 bases). Germline V CDR1 and CDR2: SQVTM, ANQGSEA. This CDR3 comprises 14 residues. Trimming removed 0 bases at V and 4 bases at J, with 12 bases between. CDR3 residues: CSVEDAQQGYGYTF. CDR3 nucleotides: TGCAGCGTTGAAGATGCACAGCAGGGCTATGGCTACACCTTC.

The chain has TRBV30 and TRBJ2-2, with 9 bases lining up with TRBD1. V lost 4 bases, J lost 3 bases, and 6 bases stayed unmatched. This CDR3 is built from 15 residues. Germline CDR1 is GTSNPN and CDR2 is SVGIG (reference sequence). The CDR3 DNA reads TGTGCCTGGATCGGGGACAGGGTGTACACCGGGGAGCTGTTTTTT. It yields the protein CAWIGDRVYTGELFF.

The rearrangement uses TRBV12-3 or TRBV12-4 and TRBJ1-4; D not resolved. With 8 bases removed from V and 10 bases from J, the gap between germline ends came to 23 bases. CDR3 length: 15 amino acids. Here the CDR3 reads CASLHSGRIDGKLFF. In DNA form, the CDR3 reads TGTGCCAGCCTACATTCGGGCAGGATAGATGGAAAACTGTTTTTT.